This T cell receptor (beta chain) is drawn from a study of molecular identifiers for immune sequencing clone quantification. Every naive CD8 library was made from between about 17,000 and 1,100,000 sorted cells with 10%, 30% or 50% RNA. Germline assignment: CDR1 MGHDK and CDR2 SYGVNS. The V and J ends lost 3 bases and 7 bases respectively, with 22 bases between them. This CDR3 contains 16 residues. TCRdb fed the PCR reads into MiXCR, producing one record per CDR3 protein. The profile shows around 320,000 distinct CDR3 sequences, about a quarter of them singletons. Study-wide results and caveats: In CMV-specific effectors, clones above 20 copies held over 99% of molecules; naive, under 1%.

This clonotype has more than one count but fewer than ten. Antigen unknown. V gene TRBV25-1 combines with J gene TRBJ2-7; a possible D gene is TRBD1 (6 bases). The receptor was derived from a human donor in good health. Some libraries in this study had Jurkat cell RNA spiked in. Sequenced sample: naive CD8+ T cells from blood, with Jurkat cell RNA spiked in. Described subset: FACS-sorted CD8+CD4-CCR7+CD45RA+ naive T cells. CDR3 amino acids: CASSDFLGASFGEQYF. In nucleotides, the CDR3 is TGTGCCAGCAGTGACTTCTTGGGGGCGAGTTTTGGGGAGCAGTACTTC.